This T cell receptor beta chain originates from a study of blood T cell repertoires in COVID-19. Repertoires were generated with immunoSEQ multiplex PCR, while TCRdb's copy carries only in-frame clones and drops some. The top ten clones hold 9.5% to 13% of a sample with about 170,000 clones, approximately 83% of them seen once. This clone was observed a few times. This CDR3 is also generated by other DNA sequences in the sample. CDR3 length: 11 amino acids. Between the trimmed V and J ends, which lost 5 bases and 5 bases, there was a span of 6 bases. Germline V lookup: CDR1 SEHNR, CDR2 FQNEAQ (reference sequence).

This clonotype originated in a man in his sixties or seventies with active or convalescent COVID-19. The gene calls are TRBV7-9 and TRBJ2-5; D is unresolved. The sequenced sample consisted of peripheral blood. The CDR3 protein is CASSPGETQYF. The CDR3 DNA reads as TGTGCCAGCAGCCCCGGGGAGACCCAGTACTTC.